A single sample is the source of the 24 T cell receptor beta chains below, sequenced in a study of T cells in Graves' hyperthyroidism and ophthalmopathy. The source material, RNA transcripts, was used to amplify TCR beta CDR3 regions. The HTBI set primed first-round TCR CDR3 RT-PCR. TCRdb re-called the multiplex PCR reads with MiXCR, one entry per CDR3 protein. The table lists roughly 500,000 distinct CDR3 sequences, approximately 16% of them singletons, with 25% to 30% in the top ten. What was sequenced was blood. These receptors all come from a woman aged 25 to 39 with Graves' ophthalmopathy.

This clonotype was seen a handful of times. This clone may be a read error of a much larger clone one base away. The chain is built from TRBV20-1 and TRBJ2-5; D possibly uses TRBD1 or TRBD2 (6 bases each). The CDR3 totals 14 residues. CDR1 and CDR2 from the germline V gene are DFQATT and SNEGSKA (reference sequence). V gave up 5 bases and J gave up 4 bases, with 17 bases separating them. The DNA for the CDR3 is TGCAGTGCTGGGGCCGGAGGGGGGCCAGAGACCCAGTACTTC. It translates to CSAGAGGGPETQYF.

This chain links TRBV12-3 or TRBV12-4 with TRBJ1-5; D unclear. CDR3 length: 13 amino acids. V shed 3 bases and J shed 7 bases, with 10 bases lying between them. The CDR3 DNA reads as TGTGCCAGCAGTTTCGGGAGTTTGCAGCCCCAGCATTTT. Protein: CASSFGSLQPQHF.

The chain carries TRBV6-1 and TRBJ2-3, with 11 bases that match TRBD2. Germline values: CDR1 MNHNS, CDR2 SASEGT. The CDR3 extends over 16 amino acids. Trimming removed 6 bases from V and 2 bases from J; junction bases left unmatched: 7. DNA of the CDR3: TGTGCCAGCAGCCTGACTAGCGGGACCTCCACAGATACGCAGTATTTT. Translation: CASSLTSGTSTDTQYF.

This chain uses TRBV5-1 with TRBJ1-4; D gene unclear. Between the trimmed V and J ends, which lost 4 bases and 4 bases, there was a span of 8 bases. Germline loops: CDR1 SGHRS, CDR2 YFSETQ. The length of the CDR3 is 13 residues. The CDR3 sequence: CASSAEDNEKLFF. The CDR3 DNA sequence: TGCGCCAGCAGCGCAGAAGATAATGAAAAACTGTTTTTT. Combining the CDR3 with reference TRBV5-1 and TRBJ1-4 gives the whole variable domain KAGVTQTPRYLIKTRGQQVTLSCSPISGHRSVSWYQQTPGQGLQFLFEYFSETQRNKGNFPGRFSGRQFSNSRSEMNVSTLELGDSALYLCASSAEDNEKLFFGSGTQLSVL.

The V call is TRBV20-1, the J call TRBJ2-3; D might be TRBD1 (5 bases). V lost 6 bases and J lost 6, with 28 bases in between. CDR1 and CDR2 (germline): DFQATT, SNEGSKA (reference sequence). CDR3 length equals 17 residues. CDR3 residues: CSAGKQSVIWHRDTQYF. The CDR3 DNA sequence: TGCAGTGCCGGAAAACAGAGTGTAATCTGGCACAGGGATACGCAGTATTTT.

Many counts were recorded for this clonotype. The V gene is TRBV7-2, the J gene TRBJ2-3; D possibly corresponds to TRBD2 (5 bases). The germline V gene encodes CDR1 SGHTA and CDR2 FQGNSA. CDR3 length: 15 residues. V lost 5 bases, J lost 3 bases, and 15 bases lay in between. The CDR3 sequence: CASSPTVEVTDTQYF. CDR3 in DNA: TGTGCCAGCAGCCCCACCGTGGAGGTAACAGATACGCAGTATTTT.

The gene calls are TRBV19 and TRBJ2-1; D remains ambiguous. The CDR3 totals 14 residues. V was cut by 5 bases and J by 8 bases, with 16 bases left in between. Germline V gives CDR1 LNHDA, CDR2 SQIVND (reference sequence). This CDR3 is CASSSRFTDDEQFF. CDR3 DNA: TGTGCCAGTAGTTCCAGATTCACCGACGATGAGCAGTTCTTC.

This clonotype was recorded many times. The chain combines TRBV7-2 with TRBJ2-7, with a possible D match to TRBD1 (8 bases). CDR3 length: 19 amino acids. Germline CDR1 reads SGHTA; CDR2 reads FQGNSA. V was cut by 5 bases and J by 1 base, with 27 bases left in between. The CDR3 protein is CASSPDRGPGREQSYEQYF. CDR3 nucleotides: TGTGCCAGCAGCCCTGACAGGGGTCCGGGGCGGGAGCAGTCCTACGAGCAGTACTTC.

J is TRBJ2-7 and V is TRBV4-1; 15 nucleotides match TRBD2. The CDR3 is 16 amino acids. Trimming at V came to 1 base and at J to 6 bases, leaving 4 bases not matched to a gene. CDR1 and CDR2 from the germline V gene are MGHRA and YSYEKL. DNA of the CDR3: TGCGCCAGCAGCCAAGTGGGACTAGCGGGAGGAGGCGAGCAGTACTTC. Protein sequence: CASSQVGLAGGGEQYF.

J is TRBJ2-7 and V is TRBV20-1, with D perhaps TRBD2 (6 bases). The CDR3 has 13 amino acids. V was clipped by 3 bases and J by 4 bases, with 13 bases between them. Germline CDR1 is DFQATT and CDR2 is SNEGSKA (reference sequence). The CDR3 sequence is CSARAGSGYEQYF. In DNA, the CDR3 is TGCAGTGCTAGGGCCGGGAGCGGTTACGAGCAGTACTTC.

This clonotype turned up a few times. This chain joins TRBV5-1 and TRBJ2-7, with D uncertain. CDR3 size: 14 residues. The germline gives CDR1 SGHRS, CDR2 YFSETQ. The CDR3 DNA sequence: TGCGCATCTGCCCTTATGCCAAATTCCTACGAGCAGTACTTC. Translating gives CASALMPNSYEQYF. Looking up the rest from reference TRBV5-1 and TRBJ2-7 gives the full variable domain: KAGVTQTPRYLIKTRGQQVTLSCSPISGHRSVSWYQQTPGQGLQFLFEYFSETQRNKGNFPGRFSGRQFSNSRSEMNVSTLELGDSALYLCASALMPNSYEQYFGPGTRLTVT.

A few counts support this clonotype. The V and J genes are TRBV4-2 and TRBJ2-3; D possibly corresponds to TRBD2 (7 bases). With 1 base removed from V and 6 bases from J, the gap between germline ends came to 14 bases. This CDR3 spans 15 amino acids. The germline CDR1 and CDR2 sequences are LGHNA and YNFKEQ. The CDR3 sequence: CASSQVLGGGDTQYF. The CDR3 bases are TGTGCCAGCAGCCAAGTCCTAGGGGGAGGGGATACGCAGTATTTT.

This chain joins TRBV6-2 or TRBV6-3 and TRBJ2-3, with D uncertain. V gave up 10 bases and J gave up 4 bases, with 12 bases separating them. The CDR3 totals 12 residues. Germline V gene data show CDR1 as MNHEY and CDR2 as SVGEGT. CDR3 in amino acids: CATSNKPDTQYF. The CDR3 DNA follows: TGTGCCACCTCAAACAAGCCAGATACGCAGTATTTT.

This clonotype was detected only a few times. This chain uses TRBV6-2 or TRBV6-3 with TRBJ2-4; D is ambiguous. The germline V and J ends were trimmed by 6 bases and 9 bases, with 15 bases remaining between them. Germline V gives CDR1 MNHEY, CDR2 SVGEGT. The CDR3 contains 13 residues. CDR3: CASRYYNSSIQYF. The CDR3 DNA follows: TGTGCCAGCAGGTATTATAACAGTAGCATTCAGTACTTC.

In its sample, this clonotype was seen a few times. The chain links TRBV6-1 to TRBJ2-7; D remains ambiguous. This CDR3 is built from 17 residues. The V and J ends lost 1 base and 4 bases respectively, with 20 bases between them. Per germline, CDR1 MNHNS and CDR2 SASEGT. The CDR3 here is CASSEVIRAGGGYEQYF. The CDR3 DNA reads TGTGCCAGCAGTGAAGTAATTAGGGCAGGCGGTGGGTACGAGCAGTACTTC.

This clonotype was seen ten or more times. This chain joins TRBV20-1 and TRBJ2-7; perhaps TRBD1 as D (6 bases). V lost 3 bases and J 2 bases, leaving 17 bases between the germline ends. This CDR3 contains 15 residues. Germline V gives CDR1 DFQATT, CDR2 SNEGSKA (reference sequence). DNA for the CDR3: TGCAGTGCTAGGCCCAGGTGGGCAGGGGCCTACGAGCAGTACTTC. Its translation is CSARPRWAGAYEQYF.

This clonotype was seen a handful of times. V and J are TRBV24-1 and TRBJ1-2; D is possibly TRBD1 (6 bases). This CDR3 is 15 amino acids long. V was shortened by 3 bases and J by 8 bases, with 18 bases between the two germline ends. Germline V gene sequence: CDR1 KGHDR, CDR2 SFDVKD. The CDR3 DNA reads TGTGCCACCAGTGATCCCGCCGGGGGCCGGGGCGGCTACACCTTC. The encoded protein is CATSDPAGGRGGYTF.

The rearrangement joins TRBV19 to TRBJ1-5; 8 bases map to TRBD1. V shed 3 bases and J 2 bases; nucleotides not matched to a gene: 3. The CDR3 length is 15 residues. Per germline, CDR1 LNHDA and CDR2 SQIVND (reference sequence). CDR3 sequence (DNA): TGTGCCAGTAGTATCGGACAGGGCCGCAATCAGCCCCAGCATTTT. Its translation: CASSIGQGRNQPQHF.

This clonotype occurred many times. This chain joins TRBV28 and TRBJ1-1, with D unclear. This CDR3 is 13 amino acids long. Germline assignment: CDR1 MDHEN and CDR2 SYDVKM. V was trimmed by 2 bases and J by 4 bases, leaving 8 bases between them. CDR3 amino acids: CASSLARRTEAFF. The CDR3 bases are TGTGCCAGCAGTTTAGCCAGGCGCACTGAAGCTTTCTTT.

This clonotype occurred a few times. The chain links TRBV25-1 to TRBJ1-6; 10 nucleotides align to TRBD1. Germline lookup yields CDR1 MGHDK and CDR2 SYGVNS. CDR3 size: 17 residues. Trimming cost V 2 bases and J 9 bases; bases outside gene matches: 10. The DNA for the CDR3 is TGTGCCAGCAGTGAAACCGGGACAGGGGCCTTCGGTTCACCCCTCCACTTT. Its translation: CASSETGTGAFGSPLHF.

This clonotype was observed a few times. The chain uses TRBV6-2 or TRBV6-3 and TRBJ2-5, with 7 bases matching TRBD1. V lost 2 bases, J lost 0 bases, and 6 bases stayed unmatched. This CDR3 region has 16 residues. Germline assignment: CDR1 MNHEY and CDR2 SVGEGT. CDR3 nucleotides: TGTGCCAGCAGTTACCCACAGGGGTTGTACCAAGAGACCCAGTACTTC. The encoded protein is CASSYPQGLYQETQYF.

This clonotype was counted many times. The DNA of the CDR3 is TGTGCCTGGAGTGCTAGCGGGAGCACAGATACGCAGTATTTT. Protein product: CAWSASGSTDTQYF. The genes are TRBV30 and TRBJ2-3; 8 bases align to TRBD2. The CDR3 consists of 14 residues. The V and J ends lost 1 base and 0 bases, in that order; junction bases with no gene match: 0. In germline, CDR1 is GTSNPN, CDR2 SVGIG (reference sequence). Together with reference TRBV30 and TRBJ2-3, the CDR3 gives the full variable domain: SQTIHQWPATLVQPVGSPLSLECTVEGTSNPNLYWYRQAAGRGLQLLFYSVGIGQISSEVPQNLSASRPQDRQFILSSKKLLLSDSGFYLCAWSASGSTDTQYFGPGTRLTVL.

This chain connects TRBV29-1 to TRBJ1-3; no clear D gene. Germline V gene data show CDR1 as SQVTM and CDR2 as ANQGSEA. The CDR3 covers 15 residues. The V end lost 4 bases, the J end lost 1 base, and 14 bases lay between the germline ends. CDR3 bases: TGCAGCGTTGCCTTCGGGGTACGATCTGGAAACACCATATATTTT. Its protein product is CSVAFGVRSGNTIYF.

This clonotype appeared many times. The chain is built from TRBV2 and TRBJ2-5; D might be TRBD1 or TRBD2, each matching 6 bases. This CDR3 region has 15 residues. CDR1 is SNHLY and CDR2 is FYNNEI in the germline V gene. Trimming removed 6 bases at V and 9 bases at J, with 23 bases between. The CDR3 region is CASRQRGTSEGAQYF. The CDR3 DNA reads TGTGCCAGCAGACAACGCGGGACCTCCGAGGGGGCCCAGTACTTC.